This entry features one TCR beta chain sequence. The data belong to a study of blood T cell repertoires in COVID-19. Looking at the study overall: The United States, Italy and Spain supplied acute and convalescent COVID-19 samples. Sources were T cells, B-cell-depleted T cells, or PBMCs; the material itself was cDNA or gDNA.

Germline lookup yields CDR1 LGHDT and CDR2 YNNKEL (reference sequence). Trimming at V came to 7 bases and at J to 3 bases, leaving 10 bases not matched to a gene. The CDR3 has 15 amino acids. Authors' data handling: How many nucleated cells were present was estimated from reference gene primer amplification. Sequenced by immunoSEQ multiplex PCR; TCRdb stores in-frame clones only, minus some. That table supplies the V and J calls and clone size; D and trimming were determined from the DNA. Among about 150,000 clones listed, about 90% were seen once. This clonotype was sampled from a man aged 50 to 59 with acute or convalescent COVID-19. The chain recombines TRBV3-1 (or the pseudogene TRBV3-2) with TRBJ2-7; 9 nucleotides align to TRBD1. Source material: peripheral blood. The CDR3 nucleotides are TGTGCCAGCAATCTAACAGGGGGCCCTCTCTACGAGCAGTACGTC. The encoded protein is CASNLTGGPLYEQYV.